The 10 T cell receptor beta chains below were found in one sample sequenced in a study of shared clonotypes between healthy human individuals. TCRdb keeps only in-frame clones here, not all; method: immunoSEQ multiplex PCR. The sample carries over 2 million clones, about nine tenths recorded once. Sequences were obtained from naive CD4+ T cells from PBMCs. Specified subset: CD45RA+ positively selected. These receptors originate from a young man in good health. Some clones in this sample may be carry-over from other donors' samples.

This clone was observed a few times. The DNA for the CDR3 is TGTGCCAGCAGCCAAGATGAACACAGGGCCGGCTATGGCTACACCTTC. Translated, it gives CASSQDEHRAGYGYTF. V is TRBV14 and J is TRBJ1-2; possibly TRBD1 for D (6 bases). The CDR3 is 16 amino acids. The V gene's germline CDR1 is SGHDN and CDR2 FVKESK. Trimming shortened V by 0 bases and J by 4 bases, and 15 bases separated the two germline ends.

The rearrangement links TRBV19 to TRBJ1-2; TRBD1 matches at 7 bases. Unmatched junction bases numbered 10, after V lost 6 bases and J lost 0 bases. The CDR3 is made up of 16 amino acids. Per the germline V gene, CDR1 is LNHDA and CDR2 is SQIVND (reference sequence). The CDR3 sequence is CASSKGQLLANYGYTF. The CDR3 nucleotides read TGTGCCAGTAGCAAGGGACAGCTACTCGCTAACTATGGCTACACCTTC. The full variable domain, completed using reference TRBV19 and TRBJ1-2, is DGGITQSPKYLFRKEGQNVTLSCEQNLNHDAMYWYRQDPGQGLRLIYYSQIVNDFQKGDIAEGYSVSREKKESFPLTVTSAQKNPTAFYLCASSKGQLLANYGYTFGSGTRLTVV.

The chain is built from TRBV7-2 and TRBJ2-2, with D perhaps TRBD2 (6 bases). Looked up from germline, CDR1 is SGHTA and CDR2 is FQGNSA. The V and J ends lost 3 bases and 7 bases respectively, with 21 bases between them. CDR3 size: 17 residues. The DNA for the CDR3 is TGTGCCAGCAGCTTGCCCCTTTGGCGGGGCCAGGGCGGGGAGCTGTTTTTT. Translating gives CASSLPLWRGQGGELFF.

V gene TRBV4-2 combines with J gene TRBJ2-1; TRBD1 or TRBD2 may be the D gene (6 bases each). Germline loops: CDR1 LGHNA, CDR2 YNFKEQ. Trimming shortened V by 4 bases and J by 6 bases, and 13 bases separated the two germline ends. This CDR3 has 14 amino acids. This CDR3 reads CASSPDGGGNEQFF. The CDR3 region has the DNA TGTGCCAGCAGCCCCGATGGAGGGGGCAATGAGCAGTTCTTC.

The chain has TRBV11-1 and TRBJ2-7, with 7 bases lining up with TRBD1. J was trimmed by 3 bases and V by 5 bases; bases with no gene match: 10. CDR3 size: 15 residues. Germline loops: CDR1 SGHAT, CDR2 FQDESV (reference sequence). CDR3 protein: CASSPDRLFGYEQYF. DNA of the CDR3: TGTGCCAGCAGCCCGGACAGGCTTTTTGGCTACGAGCAGTACTTC. Drawing the rest from reference TRBV11-1 and TRBJ2-7, the complete variable domain is EAEVAQSPRYKITEKSQAVAFWCDPISGHATLYWYRQILGQGPELLVQFQDESVVDDSQLPKDRFSAERLKGVDSTLKIQPAELGDSAMYLCASSPDRLFGYEQYFGPGTRLTVT.

The chain joins TRBV7-3 to TRBJ2-1, with 11 bases identical to TRBD2. The J segment lost 8 bases and the V segment lost 5 bases, leaving 17 bases of the junction unmatched. The CDR3 contains 18 residues. Per the germline V gene, CDR1 is SGHTA and CDR2 is FQGTGA. The CDR3 nucleotides are TGTGCCAGCAGCCTCAAGGGGAGGGCCACTAGCGGGAGAGATGAGCAGTTCTTC. As protein: CASSLKGRATSGRDEQFF.

The V and J genes are TRBV2 and TRBJ1-5, with D perhaps TRBD1 (6 bases). This CDR3 region has 14 residues. V lost 5 bases and J lost 8, with 16 bases in between. Germline CDR1 and CDR2: SNHLY and FYNNEI. CDR3 in DNA: TGTGCCAGCAGTAACAGGGATAAGGGTGAGCCCCAGCATTTT. Amino acids: CASSNRDKGEPQHF.

This chain connects TRBV6-5 to TRBJ1-1; tentatively, D is TRBD1 (6 bases). Germline V CDR1 and CDR2: MNHEY, SVGAGI. V was cut by 8 bases and J by 11 bases, with 18 bases left in between. The CDR3 is 12 amino acids. The DNA of the CDR3 is TGTGCCAGCGGTACAGGTTGGAGGGGGGCTTTCTTT. Translating it yields CASGTGWRGAFF.

This clone showed up just once. The genes are TRBV7-8 and TRBJ1-3, with D perhaps matching TRBD1 (6 bases). The germline V gene has CDR1 SGHVS and CDR2 FQNEAQ. Trimming took 5 bases from V and 3 from J, leaving 20 bases between them. The CDR3 consists of 17 residues. The CDR3 nucleotides read TGTGCCAGCAGCCTAGGGACGGGGGCATTTAGTGGAAACACCATATATTTT. Translation gives CASSLGTGAFSGNTIYF.

V and J are TRBV5-4 and TRBJ2-1; TRBD2 matches 9 bases. The germline gives CDR1 SGHNT, CDR2 YYREEE (reference sequence). The CDR3 runs 17 residues. J gave up 0 bases and V 0 bases, and 4 bases lay outside the gene matches. The CDR3 DNA sequence: TGTGCCAGCAGCTTGGCCGGTAGCGGGAGCTCCTACAATGAGCAGTTCTTC. Its translation: CASSLAGSGSSYNEQFF.